These 27 T cell receptor beta chains came from one sample sequenced in a study of molecular identifiers for immune sequencing clone quantification (dated by TCRdb to the late 2010s). The library was built by means of PCR. This sample was sequenced with an Illumina HiSeq 4000. The raw public data were reprocessed by TCRdb itself: fastp quality trimming at Q25, MiXCR clonotype calling, in-frame beta chains only. Rows with one shared CDR3 protein collapse into an entry with the most common genes and DNA. Across this sample there are tens of thousands of distinct CDR3 sequences, with over 15% seen only once. About 1.3% of the sample is held by the ten biggest clonotypes. The sequenced sample was naive CD8+ T cells from blood, with Jurkat cell RNA spiked in. Read against the paper, the sample's cell subset or site label means: FACS-sorted CD8+CD4-CCR7+CD45RA+ naive T cells. The receptors shown here come from a human donor in good health. Some libraries in this study had Jurkat cell RNA spiked in.

This clonotype was counted at least ten times. This chain joins TRBV7-2 and TRBJ2-2; D unresolved. Trimming took off 0 bases at V and 0 bases at J, with 2 bases between the two ends. The CDR3 is made up of 14 amino acids. Germline assignment: CDR1 SGHTA and CDR2 FQGNSA. DNA for the CDR3: TGTGCCAGCAGCTTAGCGACGAACACCGGGGAGCTGTTTTTT. It yields the protein CASSLATNTGELFF.

As concerns this clonotype: A much larger clonotype is one base distant, so this may be a read error. V usage is TRBV4-2 and J usage is TRBJ1-1; D is uncertain. This CDR3 spans 11 amino acids. With 1 base removed from V and 11 bases from J, the gap between germline ends came to 8 bases. Germline assignment: CDR1 LGHNA and CDR2 YNFKEQ. CDR3 nucleotides: TGTGCCAGCAGCCAAGGTAGTTGGGCTTTCTTT. It translates to CASSQGSWAFF.

In this sample, this clonotype turned up many times. The CDR3 bases are TGCAGCGTCGATTGGTGGAACAGGGGGCTAGGGTACAATGAGCAGTTCTTC. Amino acid sequence: CSVDWWNRGLGYNEQFF. V usage is TRBV29-1 and J usage is TRBJ2-1; 9 bases align to TRBD1. Losses at the gene ends were 6 bases for V and 4 bases for J; bases not matched to a gene: 16. The CDR3 sequence is 17 residues long. Looked up from germline, CDR1 is SQVTM and CDR2 is ANQGSEA.

The table lists this clonotype with many counts. V is TRBV7-6 and J is TRBJ2-7; perhaps TRBD1 as D (6 bases). Trimming stripped 5 bases from V and 7 bases from J, with 18 bases between. The CDR3 consists of 14 residues. Germline-derived CDR1 and CDR2 are SGHVS and FNYEAQ. This chain's CDR3 is CASSLSSDSEEQYF. The CDR3 DNA reads TGTGCCAGCAGCCTTAGTTCGGACAGCGAAGAGCAGTACTTC.

In its sample, this clonotype was seen a few times. J is TRBJ1-1 and V is TRBV13; TRBD1 agrees at 8 bases. The CDR3 loop spans 16 amino acids. Germline V gene lookup returns CDR1 PRHDT and CDR2 FYEKMQ (reference sequence). V gave up 5 bases and J gave up 4 bases; unmatched junction bases: 12. CDR3 sequence reads: CASSPSLGQAGTEAFF. CDR3 DNA sequence: TGTGCCAGCAGCCCGAGCCTGGGACAGGCGGGCACTGAAGCTTTCTTT.

There are many counts of this clonotype. This rearrangement joins TRBV6-1 to TRBJ2-7; D remains unclear. Trimming removed 6 bases from V and 6 bases from J, with 18 bases in between. CDR3 length: 14 residues. Germline values: CDR1 MNHNS, CDR2 SASEGT. The CDR3: CASSWEYPWGEQYF. CDR3 in DNA: TGTGCCAGCAGCTGGGAATACCCGTGGGGCGAGCAGTACTTC.

Regarding this clonotype: A much larger clone sits a single nucleotide away, making a read error possible. This chain joins TRBV29-1 and TRBJ2-7; D is uncertain. This CDR3 region has 10 residues. Germline CDR1 reads SQVTM; CDR2 reads ANQGSEA. As DNA, the CDR3 is TGCAGTGCATTTGGAGACAAGCAGTACTTC. Protein sequence: CSAFGDKQYF.

This clonotype came up many times. The V gene is TRBV19, the J gene TRBJ1-4; 7 nucleotides match TRBD1. This CDR3 contains 16 residues. V trimming: 4 bases; J trimming: 4 bases; junction bases outside the gene matches: 9. CDR1 is LNHDA, CDR2 SQIVND, per germline (reference sequence). CDR3 nucleotide sequence: TGTGCCAGTAGTACCTTAGGGACAGCTCTTAATGAAAAACTGTTTTTT. This codes for CASSTLGTALNEKLFF.

Concerning this clonotype itself: A much larger clone differs by one base, so this may be a read error. The rearrangement uses TRBV20-1 and TRBJ2-7, with TRBD2 identical over 7 bases. Per the germline V gene, CDR1 is DFQATT and CDR2 is SNEGSKA (reference sequence). The CDR3 has 16 amino acids. The DNA for the CDR3 is TGCGGTGCTAGAGATCGTAATCGGACTAGACCCTACGAGCAGTACTTC. Translating it yields CGARDRNRTRPYEQYF.

This clonotype was found many times. The CDR3 nucleotides are TGCGCCAGCAGCCAAGATCAGGACGTCGCAGATACGCAGTATTTT. Its protein product is CASSQDQDVADTQYF. The rearrangement links TRBV4-3 to TRBJ2-3; no firm D call. The germline CDR1 and CDR2 sequences are LGHNA and YSLEER. The CDR3 length is 15 residues. Trimming took off 0 bases at V and 4 bases at J, with 11 bases between the two ends.

Concerning this clonotype: Sequence at one end of the junction differs from germline and may be a read error. V is TRBV20-1 and J is TRBJ2-1, with TRBD2 matching over 9 bases. The CDR3 has 17 residues. Germline lookup yields CDR1 DFQATT and CDR2 SNEGSKA (reference sequence). The CDR3 loop is CSAREREGIGPYNERFF. The CDR3, as DNA: TGCAGTGCTAGAGAGCGGGAGGGGATAGGGCCCTACAATGAGCGGTTCTTC.

At least ten counts were recorded for this clonotype. The chain links TRBV14 to TRBJ2-7, with 8 bases that match TRBD1. This CDR3 contains 14 residues. The V gene's germline CDR1 is SGHDN and CDR2 FVKESK. J was trimmed by 2 bases and V by 6 bases; bases with no gene match: 6. The DNA of the CDR3 is TGTGCCAGCAGTGCCGGGACAGGCGCCTACGAGCAGTACTTC. Translation gives CASSAGTGAYEQYF.

To note about this clonotype: This could be a read error, since a much larger clone is one nucleotide away. V and J are TRBV7-9 and TRBJ2-7; D is undetermined. The CDR3 totals 13 residues. Looked up from germline, CDR1 is SEHNR and CDR2 is FQNEAQ (reference sequence). The CDR3 sequence is CASARDGFYEQCF. The CDR3 nucleotides are TGTGCCAGCGCTAGGGATGGCTTTTACGAGCAGTGCTTC.

This clonotype has a count of ten or more. The V call is TRBV27, the J call TRBJ1-4, with D possibly matching TRBD1 (6 bases). The CDR3 is made up of 14 amino acids. Germline CDR1 reads MNHEY; CDR2 reads SMNVEV (reference sequence). Trimming shortened V by 2 bases and J by 7 bases, and 11 bases separated the two germline ends. The CDR3 here is CASSLLSGAEKLFF. CDR3 nucleotide sequence: TGTGCCAGCAGTTTACTGTCGGGGGCTGAAAAACTGTTTTTT.

There are many counts of this clonotype. This rearrangement joins TRBV30 to TRBJ2-1; TRBD2 aligns across 8 bases. The V segment lost 2 bases and the J segment 3 bases; nucleotides outside the gene matches: 6. The CDR3 extends over 15 amino acids. The germline V gene has CDR1 GTSNPN and CDR2 SVGIG (reference sequence). The CDR3 spells CAWSPGSGNYNEQFF. CDR3 DNA sequence: TGTGCCTGGAGTCCCGGTAGCGGGAACTACAATGAGCAGTTCTTC.

This clonotype was recorded many times. The gene calls are TRBV2 and TRBJ2-1; no clear D. Looked up from germline, CDR1 is SNHLY and CDR2 is FYNNEI. Trimming cost V 3 bases and J 5 bases, with 14 bases left between them. CDR3 size: 15 residues. CDR3 DNA sequence: TGTGCCAGCAGTGATGCTCAAAGGAATAACAATGAGCAGTTCTTC. Amino acids: CASSDAQRNNNEQFF.

In its sample, this clonotype was seen many times. The rearrangement uses TRBV5-1 and TRBJ2-5, with TRBD2 matching 7 bases. This CDR3 is built from 14 residues. The germline gives CDR1 SGHRS, CDR2 YFSETQ. Unmatched junction bases numbered 2, after V lost 2 bases and J lost 1 base. CDR3 bases: TGCGCCAGCAGCTTACTAGCGATCCAAGAGACCCAGTACTTC. Translating it yields CASSLLAIQETQYF.

This clonotype has at least ten counts. The chain joins TRBV27 to TRBJ2-7, with TRBD1 as a possible D gene (5 bases). The CDR3 extends over 12 amino acids. The V gene's germline CDR1 is MNHEY and CDR2 SMNVEV (reference sequence). The V gene lost 5 bases and the J gene lost 3 bases, with 8 bases spanning the gap. In nucleotides, the CDR3 is TGTGCCAGCAGTCAAGGGGTCTACGAGCAGTACTTC. It encodes CASSQGVYEQYF.

This clonotype was seen ten or more times. CDR3 in amino acids: CASSKSTGVRETQYF. The CDR3 nucleotides read TGTGCCAGCAGTAAATCTACAGGGGTTCGAGAGACCCAGTACTTC. The V and J genes are TRBV6-5 and TRBJ2-5; 7 bases map to TRBD1. Germline CDR1 MNHEY, CDR2 SVGAGI. The CDR3 runs 15 residues. V trimming: 5 bases; J trimming: 4 bases; junction bases outside the gene matches: 10.

This clonotype was counted between two and nine times. The V gene is TRBV27, the J gene TRBJ2-1; no firm D call. The ends were cut back, 6 bases at V and 5 bases at J, with 14 bases in the middle. The CDR3 has 14 amino acids. Germline V gene data show CDR1 as MNHEY and CDR2 as SMNVEV (reference sequence). CDR3 sequence reads: CASSFLGPNNEQFF. The DNA for the CDR3 is TGTGCCAGCAGCTTTCTCGGTCCCAACAATGAGCAGTTCTTC.

In its sample, this clonotype was seen many times. The chain uses TRBV2 and TRBJ1-2; D is unclear. This CDR3 is built from 13 residues. V lost 4 bases, J lost 4 bases, and 10 bases lay in between. The germline V gene has CDR1 SNHLY and CDR2 FYNNEI. Here the CDR3 reads CASSAPSLYGYTF. Written as DNA, the CDR3 is TGTGCCAGCAGTGCCCCCAGCCTCTATGGCTACACCTTC.

This clonotype was detected only a few times. Relative to the germline gene, one junction end is altered; a read error may explain this. The CDR3 is CASSPPGQGPSYELYF. The CDR3 DNA reads as TGTGCCAGCTCACCCCCGGGACAGGGACCCTCCTACGAGCTGTACTTC. The chain combines TRBV18 with TRBJ2-7, with 9 bases lining up with TRBD1. Per germline, CDR1 KGHSH and CDR2 LQKENI. The CDR3 is 16 residues long.

In its sample, this clonotype ranks as medium-sized. The rearrangement links TRBV4-3 to TRBJ2-3, with TRBD2 matching 7 bases. The CDR3 consists of 14 residues. CDR1 and CDR2 from the germline V gene are LGHNA and YSLEER. V lost 5 bases and J lost 2; bases outside the gene matches: 4. The CDR3 DNA reads as TGCGCCAGCAGCGATCTAGCGGTCACAGATACGCAGTATTTT. Its translation is CASSDLAVTDTQYF.

This clonotype was found many times. This chain links TRBV11-2 with TRBJ2-3, with D unresolved. Germline CDR1 reads SGHAT; CDR2 reads FQNNGV. The V and J ends lost 6 bases and 0 bases respectively, with 7 bases between them. The CDR3 sequence is 13 residues long. The CDR3 sequence: CASSRRSTDTQYF. The CDR3 DNA is TGTGCCAGCAGTCGACGGAGCACAGATACGCAGTATTTT.

This clonotype was seen at least ten times. V and J are TRBV11-2 and TRBJ1-1; unclear D gene. Trimming took off 3 bases at V and 3 bases at J, with 8 bases between the two ends. The CDR3 is 13 amino acids. Germline CDR1 SGHAT, CDR2 FQNNGV. DNA of the CDR3: TGTGCCAGCAGCTTGGGGATCGACACTGAAGCTTTCTTT. It is translated as CASSLGIDTEAFF.

Regarding this clonotype: The conserved phenylalanine or tryptophan is not found at the CDR3 terminus, so this likely reflects a read error. The V gene is TRBV20-1, the J gene TRBJ1-5; 11 bases match TRBD1. There are 16 residues in the CDR3. V lost 0 bases and J lost 5; bases outside the gene matches: 6. Germline values: CDR1 DFQATT, CDR2 SNEGSKA (reference sequence). Here the CDR3 reads CSARDLGQGGDQPQHS. The DNA for the CDR3 is TGCAGTGCTAGAGATCTGGGACAGGGGGGCGATCAGCCCCAGCATTCT.

This clonotype was observed many times. At one end, the junction sequence differs from germline, possibly due to a read error. The J gene is TRBJ2-3, the V gene TRBV28, with 12 nucleotides matching TRBD2. Looked up from germline, CDR1 is MDHEN and CDR2 is SYDVKM. CDR3 size: 20 residues. The CDR3 coding sequence is TGTGCCAGCAGTTTACTCCTAGCGGGAGGGGAATTGTCTAGCACAGATACGCAGTGTTTT. This translates into CASSLLLAGGELSSTDTQCF. The variable domain in full, completed from reference TRBV28 and TRBJ2-3, reads DVKVTQSSRYLVKRTGEKVFLECVQDMDHENMFWYRQDPGLGLRLIYFSYDVKMKEKGDIPEGYSVSREKKERFSLILESASTNQTSMYLCASSLLLAGGELSSTDTQCFGPGTRLTVL.